A selection of T cell receptor beta chains follows, all from one sample in a study of CD8+CD57+ T cells in acquired aplastic anemia. One entry per CDR3 protein, called by TCRdb with MiXCR from the reads. The repertoire holds around 180,000 distinct CDR3 sequences, under 50% seen once, with around 2% in the top ten. The sequencing sample was made of sorted CD4+, CD8+, or CD8+CD57+ T cells (not recorded which) from PBMCs. The receptors were gathered from a human donor with aplastic anemia. CDR3s include the opening cysteine and the closing phenylalanine or tryptophan. The D gene is left open where the match is weak. Some rows have no size entry. The others give once, few or many, or a class for an expanded clone.

D gene	V gene	clone size	J gene	CDR3 DNA	CDR3 protein
NA	TRBV29-1	few	TRBJ1-1	TGCAGCGTTGGCTTCGAGACCGATAACACTGAAGCTTTCTTT	CSVGFETDNTEAFF
NA	TRBV7-8	NA	TRBJ2-7	TGTGCCAGCAGCGGGGAGACCCCCTACGAGCAGTACTTC	CASSGETPYEQYF
NA	TRBV7-9	many	TRBJ1-2	TGTGCCAGCAGCCCCCTCGTGGGGATCAACTATGGCTACACCTTC	CASSPLVGINYGYTF
NA	TRBV7-2	many	TRBJ1-2	TGTGCCAGCAGCCCAAAGATGGTGGGAGCTAACTATGGCTACACCTTC	CASSPKMVGANYGYTF
TRBD1	TRBV29-1	many	TRBJ2-7	TGCAGCGTTGTCGACAGGGCCGCATTCGAGCAGTACTTC	CSVVDRAAFEQYF
NA	TRBV4-2	many	TRBJ2-2	TGTGCCAGCAGCGGGGGACTTCACACCGGGGAGCTGTTTTTT	CASSGGLHTGELFF
TRBD2	TRBV19	many	TRBJ2-1	TGTGCCAGTAGTATGTGGACTAGCGGGCTGAACTCCTACAATGAGCAGTTCTTC	CASSMWTSGLNSYNEQFF
TRBD1	TRBV7-9	many	TRBJ1-4	TGTGCCAGCAGCTTAGAACAGGGGGCTAATGAAAAACTGTTTTTT	CASSLEQGANEKLFF
NA	TRBV9	NA	TRBJ2-2	TGTGCCAGCAGCGTACTAACGACCGGGGAGCTGTTTTTT	CASSVLTTGELFF
NA	TRBV19	NA	TRBJ1-1	TGTGCCAGTTGCGAGTGGGTCGGGAACGAGGACACTGAAGCTTTCTTT	CASCEWVGNEDTEAFF
NA	TRBV19	many	TRBJ2-5	TGTGCCAGTAGTACGGGCGGCGCTCCTCGGACCCAGTACTTC	CASSTGGAPRTQYF
TRBD2	TRBV7-6	NA	TRBJ2-3	TGTGCCAGCAGCTTAGGGTCTAGCGGGAGGGTAGCAGATACGCAGTATTTT	CASSLGSSGRVADTQYF
TRBD2	TRBV20-1	many	TRBJ2-1	TGCAGTGCTAGCCCCGGACTAGCGGGGGCGAATGAGCAGTTCTTC	CSASPGLAGANEQFF
NA	TRBV24-1	NA	TRBJ1-2	TGTGCCACCAGTGATTTTTGGGGTTGGGTGGGAGGTGGCTACACCTTC	CATSDFWGWVGGGYTF
NA	TRBV7-8	NA	TRBJ2-5	TGTGCCAGCAGCTTCCGAGGGGCCGAGACCCAGTACTTC	CASSFRGAETQYF
TRBD2	TRBV19	many	TRBJ2-2	TGTGCCACCTACCCCCCAGCGCGGGGGGCGCTTAACACCGGGGAGCTGTTTTTT	CATYPPARGALNTGELFF
NA	TRBV11-1	many	TRBJ2-5	TGTGCCAGCAGCTTCGGCTCTCAAGAGACCCAGTACTTC	CASSFGSQETQYF
NA	TRBV7-2	NA	TRBJ2-3	TGTGCCAGTGGGGGGCGTTTGCAGTATTTT	CASGGRLQYF
NA	TRBV20-1	NA	TRBJ1-2	TGCAGTGCTAGAGGGGGAGGACCTTACAACTATGGCTACACCTTC	CSARGGGPYNYGYTF
TRBD1	TRBV12-3/TRBV12-4	NA	TRBJ1-6	TGTGCCAGCAGTTTAAGTGGGACAGCTTTTTCACCCCTCCGCTTT	CASSLSGTAFSPLRF
NA	TRBV10-1	NA	TRBJ2-2	TGCGCCAGCAGATCCACTCCCGGAGGAGGTACCGGGGAGCTGTTTTTT	CASRSTPGGGTGELFF
NA	TRBV12-3/TRBV12-4	few	TRBJ2-3	TGTGCCAGCAGTCCGTCAGGCACAGATACGCAGTATTTT	CASSPSGTDTQYF
TRBD1	TRBV7-7	many	TRBJ1-5	TGTGCCAGCAGCTCGATCTCCCGGGACAGCCGGGCGAAGCCCCAGCATTTT	CASSSISRDSRAKPQHF
TRBD2	TRBV20-1	many	TRBJ2-3	TGCAGTGCTCCACCTGCTAGCGGGGGGACCACCGCTAGCACAGATACGCAGTATTTT	CSAPPASGGTTASTDTQYF
TRBD1	TRBV5-1	many	TRBJ2-2	TGCGCCAGCAGCTCCGGGACAGGGAGCACCGGGGAGCTGTTTTTT	CASSSGTGSTGELFF
NA	TRBV20-1	NA	TRBJ2-5	TGCAGTGCTAGAGGAGAGACCCAGTACTTC	CSARGETQYF
NA	TRBV9	NA	TRBJ2-1	TGTGCCAGCAGCCAGGACCCGGAGCCAGGTGGGAATGAGCAGTTCTTC	CASSQDPEPGGNEQFF
NA	TRBV2	NA	TRBJ1-1	TGTGCCAGCGGCTTGAGAGATATGAACACTGAAGCTTTCTTT	CASGLRDMNTEAFF
TRBD1	TRBV11-2	many	TRBJ1-5	TGTGCCAGCAGCCTGGACAGGAGCCTTCATCAGCCCCAGCATTTT	CASSLDRSLHQPQHF
NA	TRBV7-9	few	TRBJ1-6	TGTGCCAGCAGCACCGAGGGGGAAACTTCACCCCTCCACTTT	CASSTEGETSPLHF
TRBD2	TRBV24-1	NA	TRBJ2-1	TGTGCCACCAGTGATGCTAGCGGGAGCTCCTACAATGAGCAGTTCTTC	CATSDASGSSYNEQFF
TRBD1	TRBV5-1	NA	TRBJ2-7	TGCGCCAGCAGCCTGGGACAGGGGGTAAGCTACGAGCAGTACTTC	CASSLGQGVSYEQYF
NA	TRBV12-3/TRBV12-4	NA	TRBJ2-1	TGTGCCAGCAGTTTCTCCGATGAGCAGTTCTTC	CASSFSDEQFF
NA	TRBV7-9	few	TRBJ2-1	TGTGCCAGCAGCTCCGGGCACAATGAGCAGTTCTTC	CASSSGHNEQFF
NA	TRBV7-9	many	TRBJ2-2	TGTGCCAGCGTGAAGTTAGCGTCGAACACCGGGGAGCTGTTTTTT	CASVKLASNTGELFF
NA	TRBV25-1	NA	TRBJ2-3	TGTGCCAGCAGTGAATATTCGGCGCCCACAGATACGCAGTATTTT	CASSEYSAPTDTQYF